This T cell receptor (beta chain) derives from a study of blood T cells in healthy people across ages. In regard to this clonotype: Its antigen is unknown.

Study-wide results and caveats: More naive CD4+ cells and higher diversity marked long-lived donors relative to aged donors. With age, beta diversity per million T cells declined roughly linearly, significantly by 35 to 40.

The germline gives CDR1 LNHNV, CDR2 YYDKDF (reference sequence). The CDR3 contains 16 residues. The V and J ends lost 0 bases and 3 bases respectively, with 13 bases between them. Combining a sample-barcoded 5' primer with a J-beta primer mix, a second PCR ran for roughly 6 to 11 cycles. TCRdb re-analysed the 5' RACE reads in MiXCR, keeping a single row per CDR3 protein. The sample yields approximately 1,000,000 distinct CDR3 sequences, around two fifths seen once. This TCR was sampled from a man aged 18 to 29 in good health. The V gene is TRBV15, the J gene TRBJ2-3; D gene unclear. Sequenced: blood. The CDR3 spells CATSREAGPTTDTQYF. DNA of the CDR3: TGTGCCACCAGCAGAGAGGCTGGGCCTACAACAGATACGCAGTATTTT. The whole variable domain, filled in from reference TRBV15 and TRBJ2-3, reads DAMVIQNPRYQVTQFGKPVTLSCSQTLNHNVMYWYQQKSSQAPKLLFHYYDKDFNNEADTPDNFQSRRPNTSFCFLDIRSPGLGDTAMYLCATSREAGPTTDTQYFGPGTRLTVL.